Detailed here is one TCR beta chain. This sample is part of a study of shared clonotypes between healthy human individuals. Here immunoSEQ multiplex PCR was the method, and the copy in TCRdb shows in-frame clones only, minus some. The table records about 960,000 clones, 70% to 85% of them present only once. Trimming took off 7 bases at V and 0 bases at J, with 10 bases between the two ends. This CDR3 contains 15 residues. In germline, CDR1 is SGHTA, CDR2 FQGNSA. V and J are TRBV7-2 and TRBJ2-6, with D hard to call. This TCR was sampled from a man younger than 30 in good health. The specimen sequenced was memory CD4+ T cells sorted from blood. The subset is: CD45RA-negative fraction. The CDR3 DNA reads as TGTGCCAGCACCCTGATGGTCTCTGGGGCCAACGTCCTGACTTTC. It translates to CASTLMVSGANVLTF.